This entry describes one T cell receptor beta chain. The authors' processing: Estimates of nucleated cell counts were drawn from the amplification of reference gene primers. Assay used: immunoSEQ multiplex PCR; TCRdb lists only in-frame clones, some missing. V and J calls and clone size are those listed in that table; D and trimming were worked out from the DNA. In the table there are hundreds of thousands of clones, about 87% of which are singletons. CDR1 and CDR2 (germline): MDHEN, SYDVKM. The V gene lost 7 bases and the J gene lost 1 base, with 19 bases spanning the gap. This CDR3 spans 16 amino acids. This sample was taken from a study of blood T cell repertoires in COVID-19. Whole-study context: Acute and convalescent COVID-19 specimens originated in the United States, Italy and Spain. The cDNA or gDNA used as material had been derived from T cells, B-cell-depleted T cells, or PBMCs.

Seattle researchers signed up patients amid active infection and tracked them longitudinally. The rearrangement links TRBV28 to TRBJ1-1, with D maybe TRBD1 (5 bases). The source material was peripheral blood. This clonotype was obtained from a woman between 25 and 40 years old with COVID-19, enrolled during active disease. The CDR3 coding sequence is TGTGCCAGCACCCCGGCGGGGGGGAGGCGGAACACTGAAGCTTTCTTT. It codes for CASTPAGGRRNTEAFF.